The 19 T cell receptor beta chains presented below share a single source sample, sequenced in a study of T cell clonality in common variable immunodeficiency (dated by TCRdb to the mid-2010s). Library method: the immunoSEQ multiplex PCR assay. The table was pulled from immuneACCESS by TCRdb, which kept in-frame rearrangements only. Such tables lose some clones; where checked, under half of the loss comes from unresolved V genes, and the rest has no known cause. For this sample, 42,000 or so clones are listed, none of them singletons. The biggest ten clones account for about 2.2% of the sample. What was sequenced was peripheral blood mononuclear cells. The receptor set was obtained from a person between 18 and 75 years old in good health.

This clone appeared many times. The CDR3 goes on 3 residues after the read ends, and that part is filled in from the germline J gene. V and J are TRBV2 and TRBJ1-4, with 8 bases aligning to TRBD1. Losses at the gene ends were 6 bases for V and 8 bases for J; bases not matched to a gene: 8. The CDR3 contains 14 residues. Germline CDR1 is SNHLY and CDR2 is FYNNEI. CDR3: CASRGTGRREKLFF. The covered CDR3 bases are TGTGCCAGCAGGGGGACAGGAAGACGGGAAAAA.

The table lists this clone with a few counts. Read sequence stops 3 residues before the CDR3 end, and the germline J gene provides the missing end. The rearrangement joins TRBV30 to TRBJ2-1; 9 bases fit TRBD2. Germline lookup yields CDR1 GTSNPN and CDR2 SVGIG (reference sequence). Trimming took 1 base from V and 5 from J; bases not matched to a gene: 9. CDR3 length equals 16 residues. This chain's CDR3 is CAWSGGAGGANNEQFF. The covered CDR3 bases are TGTGCCTGGAGTGGGGGAGCGGGGGGCGCGAACAATGAG.

This clone was detected ten times or more. The sequenced fragment ends 3 residues before the CDR3 boundary, so the rest is inferred from the germline J gene. The chain has TRBV10-3 and TRBJ2-2; 9 bases fit TRBD2. Germline V gene data show CDR1 as ENHRY and CDR2 as SYGVKD. CDR3 length equals 15 residues. V shed 7 bases, J shed 7 bases, and the junction held 10 bases outside the gene matches. The DNA read from the CDR3 is TGTGCCATCAACAAATTAGCGGGGGAAGGCGGGGAG. Its translation: CAINKLAGEGGE. The full-length CDR3 reads as CAINKLAGEGGELFF.

Ten or more counts support this clone. The chain's CDR3 is CASKEQGANTGELFF. The part of the CDR3 DNA that was read is TGTGCCAGTAAAGAACAGGGGGCGAACACCGGGGAG. The chain links TRBV19 to TRBJ2-2; 8 bases line up with TRBD1. The read ends 3 residues before the CDR3 terminus; that terminus is restored from the germline J gene. Germline CDR1 is LNHDA and CDR2 is SQIVND (reference sequence). Losses at the gene ends were 7 bases for V and 0 bases for J; bases not matched to a gene: 4. This CDR3 comprises 15 residues.

This clone was observed at least ten times. The missing CDR3 end, 3 residues past where the read stops, is filled in from the germline J gene. V and J are TRBV20-1 and TRBJ2-7; D is perhaps TRBD1 (5 bases). V lost 0 bases, J lost 4 bases, and 7 bases lay in between. CDR3 size: 12 residues. Germline V gene lookup returns CDR1 DFQATT and CDR2 SNEGSKA (reference sequence). The CDR3 protein is CSARDRDYEQYF. The DNA read from the CDR3 is TGCAGTGCTAGAGACAGGGATTACGAG.

In its sample, this clone was seen many times. The CDR3 goes on 3 residues after the read ends, and that part is filled in from the germline J gene. V and J are TRBV7-2 and TRBJ1-2, with 7 bases that match TRBD1. This CDR3 contains 14 residues. The trim removed 4 bases at V and 4 bases at J, leaving 6 bases unmatched. Germline V gene sequence: CDR1 SGHTA, CDR2 FQGNSA. This chain's CDR3 is CASSSVQGIYGYTF. The DNA read from the CDR3 is TGTGCCAGCAGCTCCGTACAGGGGATCTATGGC.

This clone came up many times. The read is 3 residues too short to cover the CDR3 end, so that end is filled in from the germline J gene. The rearrangement joins TRBV2 to TRBJ1-1, with TRBD1 as a possible D gene (5 bases). This CDR3 comprises 14 residues. The V gene's germline CDR1 is SNHLY and CDR2 FYNNEI. The ends were cut back, 7 bases at V and 4 bases at J, with 16 bases in the middle. CDR3 sequence: CASTPEGRGTEAFF. The CDR3 DNA, read in part, is TGTGCCAGCACCCCTGAAGGAAGGGGCACTGAA.

In this sample, this clone turned up many times. The read falls 3 residues short of the CDR3 end, and the missing part is taken from the germline J gene. The J gene is TRBJ1-5, the V gene TRBV7-3; D is unresolved. The CDR3 is made up of 13 amino acids. The germline gives CDR1 SGHTA, CDR2 FQGTGA. The ends were cut back, 0 bases at V and 6 bases at J, with 6 bases in the middle. The sequenced part of the CDR3 DNA is TGTGCCAGCAGCTTAACATACGGTCAGCCC. It encodes CASSLTYGQP. The whole CDR3 is CASSLTYGQPQHF.

This clone occurred many times. Incomplete CDR3 DNA: TGCGCCAGCCAGGGGACAGGGAACTATGGC. This encodes CASQGTGNYG. The full-length CDR3 reads as CASQGTGNYGYTF. The chain combines TRBV5-1 with TRBJ1-2; the match to TRBD1 covers 9 bases. With the read ending 3 residues before the CDR3 end, the germline J gene is used to fill in that end. The CDR3 is 13 residues long. Unmatched junction bases numbered 3, after V lost 7 bases and J lost 2 bases. Per germline, CDR1 SGHRS and CDR2 YFSETQ. The full variable domain, its missing parts supplied by reference TRBV5-1 and TRBJ1-2, is KAGVTQTPRYLIKTRGQQVTLSCSPISGHRSVSWYQQTPGQGLQFLFEYFSETQRNKGNFPGRFSGRQFSNSRSEMNVSTLELGDSALYLCASQGTGNYGYTFGSGTRLTVV.

This clone was detected many times. The read ends 3 residues before the CDR3 terminus; that terminus is restored from the germline J gene. This chain joins TRBV30 and TRBJ1-2, with 7 bases matching TRBD1. Germline V gives CDR1 GTSNPN, CDR2 SVGIG (reference sequence). The CDR3 has 16 amino acids. V was clipped by 3 bases and J by 4 bases; unmatched bases: 14. CDR3: CAWRRKGGVSIYGYTF. CDR3 DNA, as far as it was read: TGTGCCTGGAGGAGGAAAGGGGGCGTTTCGATCTATGGC.

There are many counts of this clone. The CDR3 is cut off 3 residues early in the read; its end comes from the germline J gene. This sequence joins TRBV4-1 and TRBJ1-4; D ambiguous. This CDR3 is built from 14 residues. Trimming stripped 0 bases from V and 4 bases from J, with 6 bases between. Germline V gives CDR1 MGHRA, CDR2 YSYEKL. This CDR3 is CASSQDRHNEKLFF. The DNA read from the CDR3 is TGCGCCAGCAGCCAAGACAGGCATAATGAAAAA.

This clone has at least ten counts. The CDR3 end is not reached by the read, which stops 3 residues before it; the germline J gene fills it in. The chain combines TRBV6-2 or TRBV6-3 with TRBJ1-1, with 9 bases that match TRBD1. V shed 4 bases, J shed 4 bases, and the junction held 4 bases outside the gene matches. Germline loops: CDR1 MNHEY, CDR2 SVGEGT. The CDR3 spans 14 residues. The covered CDR3 bases are TGTGCCAGCAGTTTTCTGACAGGGGGCACTGAA. This encodes CASSFLTGGTE. The entire CDR3 protein reads CASSFLTGGTEAFF.

This clone was recorded many times. The missing CDR3 end, 3 residues past where the read stops, is filled in from the germline J gene. This chain joins TRBV5-1 and TRBJ2-4; D might be TRBD1 (5 bases). The CDR3 has 12 amino acids. The germline V gene encodes CDR1 SGHRS and CDR2 YFSETQ. Trimming removed 0 bases from V and 9 bases from J, with 7 bases in between. The CDR3 loop is CASSLGQGIQYF. CDR3 bases read: TGCGCCAGCAGCTTGGGCCAGGGCATT.

This clone appeared many times. The DNA ends 3 residues before the CDR3 does, and the rest of the CDR3 is filled in from the germline J gene. The chain recombines TRBV30 with TRBJ1-3, with 12 bases fitting TRBD1. Trimming at V came to 0 bases and at J to 1 base, leaving 7 bases not matched to a gene. The germline CDR1 and CDR2 sequences are GTSNPN and SVGIG (reference sequence). The CDR3 contains 18 residues. CDR3 DNA (partial): TGTGCCTGGAGTGTGGGACAGGGGGCCTTTGCGTCTGGAAACACC. It specifies CAWSVGQGAFASGNT. The CDR3 as a whole reads CAWSVGQGAFASGNTIYF. Drawing the rest from reference TRBV30 and TRBJ1-3, the complete variable domain is SQTIHQWPATLVQPVGSPLSLECTVEGTSNPNLYWYRQAAGRGLQLLFYSVGIGQISSEVPQNLSASRPQDRQFILSSKKLLLSDSGFYLCAWSVGQGAFASGNTIYFGEGSWLTVV.

As to this clone: Read coverage stops 3 residues before the CDR3 terminus; the germline J gene supplies the remainder. This chain connects TRBV11-1 to TRBJ2-1; D perhaps matches TRBD2 (7 bases). The CDR3 totals 15 residues. Germline CDR1 is SGHAT and CDR2 is FQDESV (reference sequence). The V gene lost 5 bases and the J gene lost 1 base, with 12 bases spanning the gap. The CDR3 bases that were read are TGTGCCAGCAGCAAAGGGGGGGGGTCCTACAATGAG. Amino acid sequence: CASSKGGGSYNE. The complete CDR3 reads CASSKGGGSYNEQFF.

At least ten counts were recorded for this clone. The CDR3 end falls 3 residues outside the read, so it is completed with the germline J gene. Different DNA sequences within this sample yield the same CDR3. The chain carries TRBV7-9 and TRBJ1-1; weak D call: TRBD1 (5 bases). Trimming removed 6 bases from V and 2 bases from J, with 10 bases in between. Germline V CDR1 and CDR2: SEHNR, FQNEAQ (reference sequence). This CDR3 comprises 13 residues. Incomplete CDR3 DNA: TGTGCCAGCAGTTTGACAGTTAACACTGAA. Translation gives CASSLTVNTE. The full CDR3 sequence reads CASSLTVNTEAFF.

This clone was recorded many times. One junction end does not reproduce the germline sequence, and a read error may be involved. The read ends 3 residues early relative to the CDR3; the germline J gene fills the gap. The rearrangement joins TRBV4-2 to TRBJ2-4; D ambiguous. The CDR3 runs to 16 residues. Germline V gene sequence: CDR1 LGHNA, CDR2 YNFKEQ. CDR3 bases read: TGCGCCAGCAGCCAAGATAAGTACACAGCCAAAAACATT. Encoded protein: CASSQDKYTAKNI. The CDR3, in full, reads CASSQDKYTAKNIQYF.

The sample holds many counts of this clone. The read is 3 residues too short to cover the CDR3 end, so that end is filled in from the germline J gene. V and J are TRBV5-4 and TRBJ2-3; TRBD2 might be the D (7 bases). With 4 bases removed from V and 0 bases from J, the gap between germline ends came to 12 bases. Per germline, CDR1 SGHNT and CDR2 YYREEE (reference sequence). The CDR3 loop spans 15 amino acids. CDR3 sequence reads: CASSVGGASTDTQYF. The sequenced part of the CDR3 DNA is TGTGCCAGCAGCGTTGGGGGGGCTAGCACAGATACG.

This clone appeared many times. One end of the junction varies from germline; a read error may be responsible. The sequence runs out 3 residues before the end of the CDR3; the remainder is reconstructed from the germline J gene. The chain uses TRBV4-2 and TRBJ2-2; D is perhaps TRBD1 (6 bases). CDR1 LGHNA and CDR2 YNFKEQ come from the germline V gene. CDR3 length equals 14 residues. CDR3 loop: CASSHIQGPGELFF. CDR3 DNA, as far as it was read: TGCGCCAGCAGCCATATACAGGGTCCCGGGGAG.